The 23 T cell receptor beta chains given below trace back to one sample, sequenced in a study of Ad26.COV2.S vaccination and SARS-CoV-2 variants. As for treatment: 15 to 20 received Ad26.COV2.S at low or high dose, single or two shots; roughly 5 received placebo; per-sample allocation not given. After the first vaccine or placebo injection, samples were drawn on day 63. TCRdb's copy holds only in-frame clones and misses some; the assay was immunoSEQ multiplex PCR. The sample carries hundreds of thousands of clones, around 92% recorded once. This specimen was peripheral blood, taken in a trial of Ad26.COV2.S vaccine versus placebo. Source of these receptors: a person aged 18 to 65 who received the Ad26.COV2.S COVID-19 vaccine or a placebo.

This rearrangement joins TRBV6-1 to TRBJ1-6; D is uncertain. The CDR3 contains 17 residues. Deletions cut 3 bases from V and 9 bases from J, with 21 bases between. In germline, CDR1 is MNHNS, CDR2 SASEGT. This CDR3 reads CASSDEGHARLFSPLHF. The CDR3 DNA is TGTGCCAGCAGTGATGAGGGCCACGCTCGCCTCTTTTCACCCCTCCACTTT.

This clone was seen just once. This chain links TRBV6-5 with TRBJ2-7, with 11 bases fitting TRBD2. CDR1 and CDR2 from the germline V gene are MNHEY and SVGAGI. There are 15 residues in the CDR3. Trimming took 4 bases from V and 2 from J; bases not matched to a gene: 4. CDR3 residues: CASSLLAGAAYEQYF. CDR3 in DNA: TGTGCCAGCAGTTTACTAGCGGGAGCAGCCTACGAGCAGTACTTC.

The rearrangement links TRBV19 to TRBJ1-1; 9 bases match TRBD1. After removal of 10 bases from V and 3 bases from J, the junction contained 3 bases not matched to a gene. The CDR3 runs 12 residues. Germline V gene sequence: CDR1 LNHDA, CDR2 SQIVND (reference sequence). As DNA, the CDR3 is TGTGCCACAGACAGGGGGGACACTGAAGCTTTCTTT. This translates into CATDRGDTEAFF.

The chain is built from TRBV5-8 and TRBJ2-1; no definite D call. The germline V gene encodes CDR1 SGHTS and CDR2 YDEGEE. The CDR3 length is 15 residues. Trimming left V 0 bases short and J 0 bases short, with 7 bases between. The CDR3, as DNA: TGTGCCAGCAGCTTGGCGGAGAGCTCCTACAATGAGCAGTTCTTC. This sequence encodes CASSLAESSYNEQFF.

V usage is TRBV6-5 and J usage is TRBJ1-6, with D perhaps TRBD1 (5 bases). This CDR3 has 14 residues. Germline V gene sequence: CDR1 MNHEY, CDR2 SVGAGI. V shed 2 bases and J shed 9 bases, with 11 bases lying between them. The CDR3 sequence: CASSYRVGPSPLHF. CDR3 sequence (DNA): TGTGCCAGCAGTTACCGGGTGGGGCCTTCACCCCTCCACTTT.

The chain joins TRBV2 to TRBJ2-7, with a tentative D call TRBD1 (6 bases). Trimming removed 2 bases from V and 4 bases from J, with 12 bases in between. CDR1 and CDR2 from the germline V gene are SNHLY and FYNNEI. The CDR3 runs to 14 residues. The CDR3 spells CASSETGSYYEQYF. The DNA of the CDR3 is TGTGCCAGCAGTGAAACAGGGTCATATTACGAGCAGTACTTC.

The chain carries TRBV11-2 and TRBJ2-5; D may be TRBD2 (5 bases). The V end lost 4 bases, the J end lost 5 bases, and 11 bases lay between the germline ends. The germline V gene has CDR1 SGHAT and CDR2 FQNNGV. This CDR3 is 13 amino acids long. The CDR3 protein is CASSSGMFETQYF. CDR3 bases: TGTGCCAGCAGCTCGGGGATGTTCGAGACCCAGTACTTC.

The chain combines TRBV24-1 with TRBJ2-3; TRBD2 agrees at 8 bases. Germline loops: CDR1 KGHDR, CDR2 SFDVKD. The CDR3 spans 18 residues. V lost 1 base to trimming and J lost 2 bases; unmatched junction nucleotides: 10. DNA for the CDR3: TGTGCCACCAGTGATTTAAGGGGAGACGGGGGGGACACAGATACGCAGTATTTT. The encoded protein is CATSDLRGDGGDTDTQYF.

The chain recombines TRBV3-1 (or the pseudogene TRBV3-2) with TRBJ1-5; D is possibly TRBD1 (5 bases). The germline gives CDR1 LGHDT, CDR2 YNNKEL (reference sequence). V was trimmed by 3 bases and J by 9 bases, leaving 9 bases between them. This CDR3 region has 12 residues. CDR3 protein: CASSQGGRPQHF. In nucleotides, the CDR3 is TGTGCCAGCAGCCAGGGGGGGAGGCCCCAGCATTTT.

The chain links TRBV24-1 to TRBJ2-7; D possibly corresponds to TRBD2 (5 bases). This CDR3 region has 11 residues. The germline V and J ends were trimmed by 7 bases and 6 bases, with 9 bases remaining between them. Germline values: CDR1 KGHDR, CDR2 SFDVKD. The CDR3 region is CATSRAGEQYF. The CDR3 region has the DNA TGTGCCACCAGCCGGGCGGGCGAGCAGTACTTC.

The J gene is TRBJ1-3, the V gene TRBV5-6; TRBD1 aligns across 8 bases. Trimming at V came to 4 bases and at J to 2 bases, leaving 5 bases not matched to a gene. Germline V lookup: CDR1 SGHDT, CDR2 YYEEEE. The CDR3 has 15 residues. The CDR3 spells CASSLQGAAGNTIYF. The CDR3 bases are TGTGCCAGCAGCCTTCAGGGGGCAGCTGGAAACACCATATATTTT.

There are a few counts of this clone. The chain combines TRBV4-2 with TRBJ1-6; the D gene is possibly TRBD1 (6 bases). Germline lookup yields CDR1 LGHNA and CDR2 YNFKEQ. The V end was cut by 3 bases, the J end by 6 bases, with 15 bases between. The CDR3 totals 16 residues. CDR3 region: CASSQAQGRVNSPLHF. The CDR3 DNA reads as TGTGCCAGCAGCCAGGCGCAGGGGAGAGTTAATTCACCCCTCCACTTT.

This chain uses TRBV12-3 or TRBV12-4 with TRBJ1-1, with a weak D call TRBD1 (5 bases). Deletions cut 3 bases from V and 3 bases from J, with 5 bases between. This CDR3 comprises 12 residues. Here the CDR3 DNA reads TGTGCCAGCAGTTTGGGGCACACTGAAGCTTTCTTT. Amino acid sequence: CASSLGHTEAFF.

The genes are TRBV14 and TRBJ1-3; D is uncertain. CDR1 SGHDN and CDR2 FVKESK come from the germline V gene. V was trimmed by 0 bases and J by 0 bases, leaving 9 bases between them. The CDR3 spans 16 residues. In DNA, the CDR3 is TGTGCCAGCAGCCAAGATCAGGCCGTCTCTGGAAACACCATATATTTT. Amino acid sequence: CASSQDQAVSGNTIYF.

As to this clone: The DNA is left out, because the CDR3 cannot be placed on it with certainty; the CDR3 is given as TCRdb lists it. CDR3 in amino acids: CASSTSTGRSGYTF. The chain links TRBV6-6 to TRBJ1-2; the table's D call, TRBD1, has no DNA check behind it. The germline V gene has CDR1 MNHNY and CDR2 SVGAGI (reference sequence). The CDR3 contains 14 residues when both ends are counted.

The rearrangement joins TRBV18 to TRBJ1-4; D is uncertain. Per germline, CDR1 KGHSH and CDR2 LQKENI. The CDR3 totals 13 residues. The ends were cut back, 3 bases at V and 8 bases at J, with 10 bases in the middle. The CDR3 DNA reads TGTGCCAGCTCACCGAGCGAATACGAAAAACTGTTTTTT. It is translated as CASSPSEYEKLFF. Filled out from reference TRBV18 and TRBJ1-4, the complete variable domain reads NAGVMQNPRHLVRRRGQEARLRCSPMKGHSHVYWYRQLPEEGLKFMVYLQKENIIDESGMPKERFSAEFPKEGPSILRIQQVVRGDSAAYFCASSPSEYEKLFFGSGTQLSVL.

The V gene is TRBV5-6, the J gene TRBJ1-1, with 7 bases lining up with TRBD1. CDR1 and CDR2 from the germline V gene are SGHDT and YYEEEE. The trim removed 4 bases at V and 0 bases at J, leaving 9 bases unmatched. The CDR3 has 16 residues. CDR3 in DNA: TGTGCCAGCAGCCTATCGACAGGGAGGATGAACACTGAAGCTTTCTTT. Amino acids: CASSLSTGRMNTEAFF.

The V and J genes are TRBV3-1 (or the pseudogene TRBV3-2) and TRBJ1-1, with D perhaps matching TRBD1 (6 bases). This CDR3 is 14 amino acids long. Germline assignment: CDR1 LGHDT and CDR2 YNNKEL (reference sequence). V gave up 5 bases and J gave up 3 bases, with 13 bases separating them. The CDR3 spells CASSERGGDTEAFF. Written as DNA, the CDR3 is TGTGCCAGCAGCGAGAGGGGGGGAGACACTGAAGCTTTCTTT.

A single count supports this clone. This sequence joins TRBV10-3 and TRBJ2-7; 12 positions agree with TRBD2. The CDR3 consists of 13 residues. Germline CDR1 and CDR2: ENHRY and SYGVKD. Unmatched junction bases numbered 4, after V lost 10 bases and J lost 3 bases. Here the CDR3 reads CASALAGGYEQYF. DNA for the CDR3: TGTGCCAGCGCACTAGCGGGAGGCTACGAGCAGTACTTC.

This chain links TRBV24-1 with TRBJ2-2; TRBD1 matches at 10 bases. The germline V gene encodes CDR1 KGHDR and CDR2 SFDVKD. The CDR3 length is 16 residues. V lost 3 bases and J lost 5; bases outside the gene matches: 5. CDR3 residues: CATSDPGQGETGELFF. DNA for the CDR3: TGTGCCACCAGTGATCCCGGACAGGGGGAAACCGGGGAGCTGTTTTTT.

The chain has TRBV27 and TRBJ2-6; D is uncertain. This CDR3 has 14 residues. V shed 4 bases and J shed 0 bases, with 4 bases lying between them. The germline gives CDR1 MNHEY, CDR2 SMNVEV (reference sequence). DNA of the CDR3: TGTGCCAGCAGTTGGTTCTCTGGGGCCAACGTCCTGACTTTC. This gives the protein CASSWFSGANVLTF.

The genes are TRBV9 and TRBJ2-1, with a possible D match to TRBD1 (6 bases). The CDR3 contains 15 residues. The germline V gene encodes CDR1 SGDLS and CDR2 YYNGEE. V gave up 0 bases and J gave up 4 bases, with 11 bases separating them. The CDR3 protein is CASSVVGDNYNEQFF. Here the CDR3 DNA reads TGTGCCAGCAGCGTAGTCGGGGACAATTACAATGAGCAGTTCTTC.

The chain joins TRBV5-4 to TRBJ2-7, with 9 bases that match TRBD1. J was trimmed by 4 bases and V by 4 bases; bases with no gene match: 6. This CDR3 is 14 amino acids long. CDR1 and CDR2 (germline): SGHNT, YYREEE (reference sequence). CDR3 loop: CASSGGQGRYEQYF. The CDR3 DNA follows: TGTGCCAGCAGCGGGGGACAGGGTAGATACGAGCAGTACTTC.